This record covers a single T cell receptor beta chain. In the authors' methods: Estimated nucleated cell counts came from reference gene primer amplification. Only in-frame clones appear in the TCRdb table, and some are missing; sequencing was by immunoSEQ multiplex PCR. The DNA was the basis for D and trimming; V, J and clone size are from that table. The table has hundreds of thousands of clones, 88% seen once. This entry comes from a study of blood T cell repertoires in COVID-19. At the level of the study: Acute-phase and convalescent COVID-19 samples originated in the United States, Italy and Spain.

V gave up 2 bases and J gave up 2 bases, with 7 bases separating them. This CDR3 is 13 amino acids long. CDR1 is LGHDT and CDR2 is YNNKEL in the germline V gene (reference sequence). Membership in each cohort depended on participant-reported clinical history. The material sequenced was PBMCs or T cells enriched from blood (not recorded which). The clonotype was recovered from a woman between 40 and 55 years old with acute COVID-19. The gene calls are TRBV3-1 (or the pseudogene TRBV3-2) and TRBJ2-7; D is uncertain. The CDR3 DNA follows: TGTGCCAGCAGCCAACCAGATACCTACGAGCAGTACTTC. Translating gives CASSQPDTYEQYF.